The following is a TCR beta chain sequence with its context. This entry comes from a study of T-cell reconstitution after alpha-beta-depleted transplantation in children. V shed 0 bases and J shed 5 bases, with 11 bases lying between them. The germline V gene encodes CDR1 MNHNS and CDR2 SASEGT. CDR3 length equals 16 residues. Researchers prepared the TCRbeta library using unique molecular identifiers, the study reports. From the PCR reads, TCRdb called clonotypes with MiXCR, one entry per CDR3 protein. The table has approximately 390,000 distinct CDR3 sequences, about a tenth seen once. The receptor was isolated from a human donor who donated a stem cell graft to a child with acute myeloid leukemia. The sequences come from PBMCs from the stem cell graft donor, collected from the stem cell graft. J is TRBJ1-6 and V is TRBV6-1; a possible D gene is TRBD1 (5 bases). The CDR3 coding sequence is TGTGCCAGCAGTGAAGCCCCCCAGGGCAATAATTCACCCCTCCACTTT. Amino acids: CASSEAPQGNNSPLHF.